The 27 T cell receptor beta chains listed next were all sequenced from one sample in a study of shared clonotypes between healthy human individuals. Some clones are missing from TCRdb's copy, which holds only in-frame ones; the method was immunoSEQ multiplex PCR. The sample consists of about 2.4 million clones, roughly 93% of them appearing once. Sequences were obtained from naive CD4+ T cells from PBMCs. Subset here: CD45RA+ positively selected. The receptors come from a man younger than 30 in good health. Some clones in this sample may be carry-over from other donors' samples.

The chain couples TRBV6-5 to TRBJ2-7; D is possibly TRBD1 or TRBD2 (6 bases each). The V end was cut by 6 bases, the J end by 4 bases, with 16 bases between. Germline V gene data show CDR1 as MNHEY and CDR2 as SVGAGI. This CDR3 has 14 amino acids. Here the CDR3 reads CASRKGVGGYEQYF. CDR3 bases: TGTGCCAGCAGAAAGGGTGTAGGGGGGTACGAGCAGTACTTC.

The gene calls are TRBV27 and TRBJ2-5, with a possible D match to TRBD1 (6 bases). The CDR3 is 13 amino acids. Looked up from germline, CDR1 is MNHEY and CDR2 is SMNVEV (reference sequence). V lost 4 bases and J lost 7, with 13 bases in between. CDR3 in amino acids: CASSSERGSTQYF. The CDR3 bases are TGTGCCAGCAGTTCTGAGAGGGGGTCGACCCAGTACTTC.

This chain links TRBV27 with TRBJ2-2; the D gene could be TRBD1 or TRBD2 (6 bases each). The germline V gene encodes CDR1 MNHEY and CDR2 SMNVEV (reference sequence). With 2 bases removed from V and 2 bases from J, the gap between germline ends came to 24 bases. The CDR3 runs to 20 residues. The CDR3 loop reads CASSLVHRVSGAINTGELFF. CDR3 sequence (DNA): TGTGCCAGCAGTTTAGTGCATCGGGTTTCGGGGGCCATTAACACCGGGGAGCTGTTTTTT.

CDR3 bases: TGTGCCAGCAGACCTAGCACAGATACGCAGTATTTT. Residues: CASRPSTDTQYF. The V gene is TRBV2, the J gene TRBJ2-3, with D unresolved. The germline V gene has CDR1 SNHLY and CDR2 FYNNEI. The CDR3 sequence is 12 residues long. The ends were cut back, 6 bases at V and 0 bases at J, with 4 bases in the middle. Combining the CDR3 with reference TRBV2 and TRBJ2-3 gives the whole variable domain EPEVTQTPSHQVTQMGQEVILRCVPISNHLYFYWYRQILGQKVEFLVSFYNNEISEKSEIFDDQFSVERPDGSNFTLKIRSTKLEDSAMYFCASRPSTDTQYFGPGTRLTVL.

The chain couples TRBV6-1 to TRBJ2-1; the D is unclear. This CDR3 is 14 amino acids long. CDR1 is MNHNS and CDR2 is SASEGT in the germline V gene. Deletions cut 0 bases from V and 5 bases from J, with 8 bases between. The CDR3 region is CASSEAPANNEQFF. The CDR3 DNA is TGTGCCAGCAGTGAAGCACCAGCTAACAATGAGCAGTTCTTC.

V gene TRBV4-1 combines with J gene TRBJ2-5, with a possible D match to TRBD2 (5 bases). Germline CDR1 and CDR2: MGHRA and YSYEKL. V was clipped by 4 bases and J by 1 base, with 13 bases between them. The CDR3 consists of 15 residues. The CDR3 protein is CASSRLLGLQETQYF. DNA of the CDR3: TGCGCCAGCAGCCGACTTTTAGGACTCCAAGAGACCCAGTACTTC.

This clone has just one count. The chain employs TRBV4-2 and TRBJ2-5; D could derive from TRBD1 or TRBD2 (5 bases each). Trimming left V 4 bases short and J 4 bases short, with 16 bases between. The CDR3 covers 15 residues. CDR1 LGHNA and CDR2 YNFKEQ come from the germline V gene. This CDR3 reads CASSPFEGPRETQYF. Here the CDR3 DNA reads TGTGCCAGCAGCCCCTTCGAGGGGCCCCGAGAGACCCAGTACTTC.

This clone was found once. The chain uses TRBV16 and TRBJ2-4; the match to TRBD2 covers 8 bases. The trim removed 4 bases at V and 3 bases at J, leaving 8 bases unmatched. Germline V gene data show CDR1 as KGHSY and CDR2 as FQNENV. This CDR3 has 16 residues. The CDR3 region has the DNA TGTGCCAGCAGCCCCGGCGTAGCGGGGTACAAAAACATTCAGTACTTC. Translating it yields CASSPGVAGYKNIQYF.

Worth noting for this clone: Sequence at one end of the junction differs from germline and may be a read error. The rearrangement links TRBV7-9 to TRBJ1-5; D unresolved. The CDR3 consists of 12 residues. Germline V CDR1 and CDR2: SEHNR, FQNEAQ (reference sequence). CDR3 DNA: TGTGCCAGCAGCTTAGATAGTCAGGCCCAGCATTTT. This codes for CASSLDSQAQHF.

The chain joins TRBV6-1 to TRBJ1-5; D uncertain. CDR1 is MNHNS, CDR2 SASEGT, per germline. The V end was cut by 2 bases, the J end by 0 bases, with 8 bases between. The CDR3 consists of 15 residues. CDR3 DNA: TGTGCCAGCAGTGAAAGCTTATATAGCAATCAGCCCCAGCATTTT. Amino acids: CASSESLYSNQPQHF.

The chain's CDR3 is CASSLGIPSGGELFF. DNA for the CDR3: TGTGCCAGCAGCCTAGGGATCCCTAGCGGCGGGGAGCTGTTTTTT. The V call is TRBV7-9, the J call TRBJ2-2, with 7 bases lining up with TRBD2. Germline lookup yields CDR1 SEHNR and CDR2 FQNEAQ (reference sequence). The trim removed 5 bases at V and 7 bases at J, leaving 10 bases unmatched. This CDR3 is 15 amino acids long.

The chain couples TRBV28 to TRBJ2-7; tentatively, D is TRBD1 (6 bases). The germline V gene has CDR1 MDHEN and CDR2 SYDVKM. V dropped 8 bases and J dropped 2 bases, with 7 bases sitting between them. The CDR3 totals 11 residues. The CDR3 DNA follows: TGTGCCAGCGGACAGACCTACGAGCAGTACTTC. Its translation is CASGQTYEQYF.

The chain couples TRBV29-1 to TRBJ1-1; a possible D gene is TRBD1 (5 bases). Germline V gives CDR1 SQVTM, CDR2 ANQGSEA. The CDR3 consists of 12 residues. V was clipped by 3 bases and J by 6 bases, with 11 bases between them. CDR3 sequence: CSVDRELSEAFF. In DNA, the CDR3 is TGCAGCGTTGACAGGGAACTATCTGAAGCTTTCTTT.

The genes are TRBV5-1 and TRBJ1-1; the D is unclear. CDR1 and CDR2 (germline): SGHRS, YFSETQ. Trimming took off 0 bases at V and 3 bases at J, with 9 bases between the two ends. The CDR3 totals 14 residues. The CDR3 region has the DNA TGCGCCAGCAGCTTGGGGTATAAGGACACTGAAGCTTTCTTT. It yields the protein CASSLGYKDTEAFF.

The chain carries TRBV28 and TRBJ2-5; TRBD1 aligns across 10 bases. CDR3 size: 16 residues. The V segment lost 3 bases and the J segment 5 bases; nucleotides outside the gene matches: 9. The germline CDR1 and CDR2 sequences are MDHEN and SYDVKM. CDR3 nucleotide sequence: TGTGCCAGCAGTTTTACCGGGACAGGGGAAAGGGAGACCCAGTACTTC. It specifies CASSFTGTGERETQYF.

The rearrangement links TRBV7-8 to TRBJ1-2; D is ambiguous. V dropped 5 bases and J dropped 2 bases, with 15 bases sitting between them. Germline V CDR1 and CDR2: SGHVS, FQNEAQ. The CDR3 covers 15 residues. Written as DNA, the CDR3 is TGTGCCAGCAGCCCCCCCGGTGCGGGGAACTATGGCTACACCTTC. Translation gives CASSPPGAGNYGYTF.

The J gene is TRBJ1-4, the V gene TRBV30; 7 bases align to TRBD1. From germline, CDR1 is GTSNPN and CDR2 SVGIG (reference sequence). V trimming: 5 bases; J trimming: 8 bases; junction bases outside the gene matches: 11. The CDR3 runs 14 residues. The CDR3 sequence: CAWGRTGGGEKLFF. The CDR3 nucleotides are TGTGCCTGGGGACGGACAGGTGGGGGCGAAAAACTGTTTTTT.

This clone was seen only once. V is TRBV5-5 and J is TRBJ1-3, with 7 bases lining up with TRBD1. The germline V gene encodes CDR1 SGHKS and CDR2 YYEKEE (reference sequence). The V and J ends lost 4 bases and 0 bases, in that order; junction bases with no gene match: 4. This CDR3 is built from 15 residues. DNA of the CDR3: TGTGCCAGCAGCAGGGGGACAGACTCTGGAAACACCATATATTTT. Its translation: CASSRGTDSGNTIYF.

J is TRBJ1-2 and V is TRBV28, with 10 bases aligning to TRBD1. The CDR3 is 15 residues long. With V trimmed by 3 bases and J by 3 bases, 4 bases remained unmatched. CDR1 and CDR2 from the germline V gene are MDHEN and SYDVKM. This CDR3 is CASSFTGTGDYGYTF. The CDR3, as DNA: TGTGCCAGCAGTTTCACCGGGACAGGGGACTATGGCTACACCTTC.

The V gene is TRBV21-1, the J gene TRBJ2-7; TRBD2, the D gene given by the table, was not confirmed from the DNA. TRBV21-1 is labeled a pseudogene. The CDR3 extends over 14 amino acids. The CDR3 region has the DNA TGTGCCAGCAGCAAGGCGGGAGAGCCTCGTGTGCAGTACTTC. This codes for CASSKAGEPRVQYF.

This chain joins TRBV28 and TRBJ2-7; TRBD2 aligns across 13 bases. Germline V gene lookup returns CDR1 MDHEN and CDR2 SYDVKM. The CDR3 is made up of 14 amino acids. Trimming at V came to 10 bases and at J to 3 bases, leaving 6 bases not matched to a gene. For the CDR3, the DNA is TGTGCCACCCAGGGACTAGCGGGAATCTACGAGCAGTACTTC. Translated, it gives CATQGLAGIYEQYF.

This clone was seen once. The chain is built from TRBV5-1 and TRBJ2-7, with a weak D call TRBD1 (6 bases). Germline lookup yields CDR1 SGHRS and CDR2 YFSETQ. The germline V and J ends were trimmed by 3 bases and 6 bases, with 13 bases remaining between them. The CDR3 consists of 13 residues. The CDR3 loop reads CASSSAGAGEQYF. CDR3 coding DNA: TGCGCCAGCAGCTCGGCAGGGGCGGGCGAGCAGTACTTC.

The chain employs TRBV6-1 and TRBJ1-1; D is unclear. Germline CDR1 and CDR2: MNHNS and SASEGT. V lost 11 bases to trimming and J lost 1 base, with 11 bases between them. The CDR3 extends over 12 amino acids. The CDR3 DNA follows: TGTGCCGGGAAGGTGGGGAACACTGAAGCTTTCTTT. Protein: CAGKVGNTEAFF.

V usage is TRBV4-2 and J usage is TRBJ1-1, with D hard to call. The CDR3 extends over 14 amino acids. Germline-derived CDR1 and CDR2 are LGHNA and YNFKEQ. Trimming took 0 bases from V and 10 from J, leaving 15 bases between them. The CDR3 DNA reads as TGTGCCAGCAGCCAAGAATTTGGCGGGCGGGGAGCTTTCTTT. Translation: CASSQEFGGRGAFF.

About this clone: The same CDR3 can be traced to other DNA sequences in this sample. In DNA form, the CDR3 reads TGTGCCAGCAGCTTAGGTGGAGCCTATGGCTACACCTTC. Protein: CASSLGGAYGYTF. The rearrangement joins TRBV7-8 to TRBJ1-2; D uncertain. Germline CDR1 and CDR2: SGHVS and FQNEAQ. The CDR3 covers 13 residues. Trimming stripped 1 base from V and 4 bases from J, with 7 bases between. Combining the CDR3 with reference TRBV7-8 and TRBJ1-2 gives the whole variable domain GAGVSQSPRYKVAKRGQDVALRCDPISGHVSLFWYQQALGQGPEFLTYFQNEAQLDKSGLPSDRFFAERPEGSVSTLKIQRTQQEDSAVYLCASSLGGAYGYTFGSGTRLTVV.

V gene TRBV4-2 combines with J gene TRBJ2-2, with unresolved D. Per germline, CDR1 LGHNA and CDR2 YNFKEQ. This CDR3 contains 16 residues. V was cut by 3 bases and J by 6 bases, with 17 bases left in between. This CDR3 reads CASSQPPLIEPGELFF. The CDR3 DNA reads TGTGCCAGCAGCCAGCCCCCGCTAATCGAGCCCGGGGAGCTGTTTTTT.

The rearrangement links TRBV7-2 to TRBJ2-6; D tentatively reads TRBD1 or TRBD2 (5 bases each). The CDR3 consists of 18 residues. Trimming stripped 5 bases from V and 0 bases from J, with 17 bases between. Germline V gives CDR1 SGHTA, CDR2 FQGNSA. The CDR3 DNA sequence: TGTGCCAGCAGCCCCGCCGTGGGGACGAACTCTGGGGCCAACGTCCTGACTTTC. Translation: CASSPAVGTNSGANVLTF.